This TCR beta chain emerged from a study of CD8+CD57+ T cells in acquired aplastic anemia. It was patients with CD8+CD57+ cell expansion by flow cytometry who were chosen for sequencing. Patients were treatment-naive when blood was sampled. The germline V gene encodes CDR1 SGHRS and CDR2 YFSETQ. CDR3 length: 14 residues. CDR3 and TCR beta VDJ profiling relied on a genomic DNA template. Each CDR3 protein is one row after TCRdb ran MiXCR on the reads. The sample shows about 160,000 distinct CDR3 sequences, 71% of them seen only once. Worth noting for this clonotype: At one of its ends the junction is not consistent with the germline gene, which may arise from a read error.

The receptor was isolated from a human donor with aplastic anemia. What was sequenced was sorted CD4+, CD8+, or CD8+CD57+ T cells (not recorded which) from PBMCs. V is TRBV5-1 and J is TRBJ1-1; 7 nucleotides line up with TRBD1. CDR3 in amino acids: CASSPGQVDGEAFF. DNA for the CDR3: TGTGCCAGCAGCCCAGGACAGGTTGACGGTGAAGCTTTCTTT.